Presented here are 10 T cell receptor beta chains from one specimen sequenced in a study of blood T cell repertoires in COVID-19. This table comes from immunoSEQ multiplex PCR, and its TCRdb copy is limited to in-frame clones, with some not included. Found here are about 140,000 clones, approximately 80% of them singletons; the top ten hold 1.5% to 2%. Sequencing was carried out using peripheral blood. Source of these receptors: a human donor in a cohort sampled during active COVID-19.

The V call is TRBV6-5, the J call TRBJ2-2; unclear D gene. The CDR3 runs 12 residues. The V end lost 3 bases, the J end lost 4 bases, and 3 bases lay between the germline ends. Germline lookup yields CDR1 MNHEY and CDR2 SVGAGI. The CDR3 DNA sequence: TGTGCCAGCAGTTATCGCACCGGGGAGCTGTTTTTT. It is translated as CASSYRTGELFF.

The V and J genes are TRBV25-1 and TRBJ2-3, with unresolved D. V was shortened by 3 bases and J by 2 bases, with 6 bases between the two germline ends. There are 13 residues in the CDR3. Germline-derived CDR1 and CDR2 are MGHDK and SYGVNS. The CDR3 region has the DNA TGTGCCAGCAGTGACAGATTCACAGATACGCAGTATTTT. This translates into CASSDRFTDTQYF.

The chain carries TRBV29-1 and TRBJ1-1; the match to TRBD1 covers 8 bases. This CDR3 is built from 11 residues. V shed 5 bases and J 8 bases; nucleotides not matched to a gene: 4. From germline, CDR1 is SQVTM and CDR2 ANQGSEA. The CDR3 DNA is TGCAGCGTTTCGGACAGGGCGGAAGCTTTCTTT. Translating it yields CSVSDRAEAFF. The full variable domain, in which reference TRBV29-1 and TRBJ1-1 provide the parts outside the CDR3, is SAVISQKPSRDICQRGTSLTIQCQVDSQVTMMFWYRQQPGQSLTLIATANQGSEATYESGFVIDKFPISRPNLTFSTLTVSNMSPEDSSIYLCSVSDRAEAFFGQGTRLTVV.

This clone has a single count. J is TRBJ1-1 and V is TRBV24-1; D uncertain. Per the germline V gene, CDR1 is KGHDR and CDR2 is SFDVKD. V shed 4 bases and J shed 4 bases, with 9 bases lying between them. This CDR3 has 13 amino acids. CDR3 DNA: TGTGCCACCAGTGAGCATTCGGGCACTGAAGCTTTCTTT. Translating gives CATSEHSGTEAFF.

V usage is TRBV6-6 and J usage is TRBJ2-7; tentative D call: TRBD2 (6 bases). The V end was cut by 0 bases, the J end by 2 bases, with 11 bases between. The CDR3 is made up of 15 amino acids. Germline assignment: CDR1 MNHNY and CDR2 SVGAGI (reference sequence). CDR3 bases: TGTGCCAGCAGTTACTCGGGCGGACTACCCTACGAGCAGTACTTC. It codes for CASSYSGGLPYEQYF.

This chain joins TRBV2 and TRBJ1-2, with 7 bases aligning to TRBD1. This CDR3 has 15 residues. The V and J ends lost 4 bases and 4 bases, in that order; junction bases with no gene match: 9. The V gene's germline CDR1 is SNHLY and CDR2 FYNNEI. The CDR3 region is CASSGQGSAFYGYTF. The CDR3 nucleotides are TGTGCCAGCAGTGGACAGGGCTCAGCTTTCTATGGCTACACCTTC.

In its sample, this clone was seen a few times. The chain joins TRBV29-1 to TRBJ2-7; 10 nucleotides line up with TRBD1. The CDR3 has 14 amino acids. Germline CDR1 and CDR2: SQVTM and ANQGSEA. Germline trimming cut 3 bases from V and 0 bases from J; bases unmatched to any gene: 2. CDR3 sequence: CSVDGTGDSYEQYF. CDR3 in DNA: TGCAGCGTTGACGGGACAGGGGACTCCTACGAGCAGTACTTC.

The chain employs TRBV29-1 and TRBJ2-1, with 14 bases matching TRBD2. J lost 1 base, V lost 7 bases, and 6 bases had no gene match. From germline, CDR1 is SQVTM and CDR2 ANQGSEA. The CDR3 extends over 16 amino acids. The chain's CDR3 is CSAGTSGRRSYNEQFF. CDR3 nucleotide sequence: TGCAGCGCAGGGACTAGCGGGAGAAGATCCTACAATGAGCAGTTCTTC.

This rearrangement joins TRBV5-1 to TRBJ2-1; D not certain. Trimming shortened V by 0 bases and J by 11 bases, and 12 bases separated the two germline ends. Per germline, CDR1 SGHRS and CDR2 YFSETQ. The CDR3 extends over 13 amino acids. The DNA for the CDR3 is TGCGCCAGCAGCTTGGGGGTGGCGGCTAAGCAGTTCTTC. Its protein product is CASSLGVAAKQFF.

The chain joins TRBV5-1 to TRBJ2-1; D unresolved. Trimming removed 0 bases from V and 5 bases from J, with 15 bases in between. Germline CDR1 is SGHRS and CDR2 is YFSETQ. The CDR3 length is 16 residues. CDR3 sequence reads: CASSLGGSSFNNEQFF. In DNA, the CDR3 is TGCGCCAGCAGCTTGGGTGGTAGCAGCTTTAACAATGAGCAGTTCTTC.